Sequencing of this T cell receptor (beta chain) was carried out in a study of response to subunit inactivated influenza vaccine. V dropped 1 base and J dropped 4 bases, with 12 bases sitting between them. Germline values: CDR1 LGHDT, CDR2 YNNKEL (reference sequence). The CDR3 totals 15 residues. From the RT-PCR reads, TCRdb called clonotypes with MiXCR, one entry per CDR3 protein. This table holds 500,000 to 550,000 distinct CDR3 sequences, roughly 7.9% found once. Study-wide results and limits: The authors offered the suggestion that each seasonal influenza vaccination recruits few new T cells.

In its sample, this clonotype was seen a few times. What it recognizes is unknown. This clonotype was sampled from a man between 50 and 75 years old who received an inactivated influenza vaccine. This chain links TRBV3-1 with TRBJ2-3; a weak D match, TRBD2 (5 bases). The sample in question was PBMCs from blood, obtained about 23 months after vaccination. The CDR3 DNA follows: TGTGCCAGCAGCCAAGTTACGCTTAGCGCAGATACGCAGTATTTT. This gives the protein CASSQVTLSADTQYF.